This T cell receptor (beta chain) appears in the sequencing data of a study of T-cell reconstitution after alpha-beta-depleted transplantation in children. This clonotype was seen more than once but under ten times. The library targeted TCRbeta and was prepared with unique molecular identifiers. TCRdb re-derived calls from the PCR reads in MiXCR, one entry per CDR3 protein. The table lists around 530,000 distinct CDR3 sequences, over 25% of them singletons. This CDR3 is 15 amino acids long. V shed 5 bases, J shed 7 bases, and the junction held 11 bases outside the gene matches. Germline assignment: CDR1 MNHNS and CDR2 SASEGT.

The material sequenced was PBMCs from the stem cell graft donor, taken from the stem cell graft. The clonotype was recovered from a human donor who donated a stem cell graft to a child with aplastic anemia. V is TRBV6-1 and J is TRBJ1-1; TRBD1 matches at 9 bases. The CDR3 DNA is TGTGCCAGCAGTACACCCGGGACAGGGTTAAGTGAAGCTTTCTTT. Amino acid sequence: CASSTPGTGLSEAFF.